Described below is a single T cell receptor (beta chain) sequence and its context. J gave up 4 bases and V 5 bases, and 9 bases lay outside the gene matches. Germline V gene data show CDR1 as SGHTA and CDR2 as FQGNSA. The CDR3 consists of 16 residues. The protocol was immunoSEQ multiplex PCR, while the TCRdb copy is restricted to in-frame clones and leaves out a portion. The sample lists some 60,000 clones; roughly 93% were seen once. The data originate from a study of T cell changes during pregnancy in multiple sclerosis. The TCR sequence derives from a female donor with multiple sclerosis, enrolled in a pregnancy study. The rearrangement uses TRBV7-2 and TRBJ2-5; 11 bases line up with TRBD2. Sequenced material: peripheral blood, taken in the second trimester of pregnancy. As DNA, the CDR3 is TGTGCCAGCAGCCCTCGGCTAGCGGGGGGTGGAGAGACCCAGTACTTC. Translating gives CASSPRLAGGGETQYF.